The entry that follows covers one TCR beta chain sequence. Participant reports of clinical history set cohort assignment. This specimen comes from a study of blood T cell repertoires in COVID-19. Per the original methods: Quantification of nucleated cells was approximated via reference gene primer amplification. Only in-frame clones appear in the TCRdb table, and some are missing; sequencing was by immunoSEQ multiplex PCR. V and J calls and clone size follow that table, whereas D and trimming were derived from the DNA. The sample contains almost 250,000 clones, more than 75% of which appear only once. Trimming removed 7 bases at V and 7 bases at J, with 15 bases between. CDR3 length: 13 amino acids. Per the germline V gene, CDR1 is SGHRS and CDR2 is YFSETQ.

Sequencing input: PBMCs or T cells enriched from blood (not recorded which). The receptor's source is a woman aged 50 to 65 who had recovered from COVID-19. The chain links TRBV5-1 to TRBJ2-1; possibly TRBD1 for D (6 bases). Written as DNA, the CDR3 is TGCGCCAGCGGCCCTCAGGGGATAAATGAGCAGTTCTTC. Translation gives CASGPQGINEQFF.